This T cell receptor beta chain came from a study of CD8+CD57+ T cells in acquired aplastic anemia. Study context: CD4+ cell libraries from healthy donors averaged around 11 million reads. Overall study findings and caveats: Patients showed no significant difference from controls in CD8+ Simpson's diversity.

With regard to this clonotype: Its specificity is unknown.

Genomic DNA templated the TCR beta VDJ and CDR3 profiling. From the reads, TCRdb called clonotypes with MiXCR, one entry per CDR3 protein. Counted here are some 120,000 distinct CDR3 sequences, roughly 50% occurring once; the ten biggest clones make up 2.5% to 3%. Per germline, CDR1 MGHDK and CDR2 SYGVNS. This CDR3 spans 14 amino acids. V was shortened by 0 bases and J by 6 bases, with 6 bases between the two germline ends. Sequencing input: sorted CD4+, CD8+, or CD8+CD57+ T cells (not recorded which) from PBMCs. The clonotype was recovered from a human donor in good health, serving as a control. V gene TRBV25-1 combines with J gene TRBJ1-6; no firm D call. CDR3: CASSEYLGNSPLHF. In DNA form, the CDR3 reads TGTGCCAGCAGTGAATATCTGGGTAATTCACCCCTCCACTTT.